This T cell receptor (beta chain) stems from a study of cytomegalovirus exposure and HLA in healthy donors. Study conclusions and caveats: Testing in vitro showed a few CMV-associated chains specific for CMV antigens.

A word on this clone: The antigen remains undetermined.

Sequencing used immunoSEQ multiplex PCR; TCRdb keeps in-frame clones, though not all of them. The sample holds 150,000 to 200,000 clones; roughly 86% are singletons and the top ten take 10%. The germline V gene encodes CDR1 SGDLS and CDR2 YYNGEE. J was trimmed by 3 bases and V by 3 bases; bases with no gene match: 3. The CDR3 has 14 residues. The donors were part of the 120-subject validation cohort, which stood apart from the approximately 670-subject first cohort. This clonotype originated in a woman in her late teens or twenties in good health and CMV-seropositive. Input material: PBMCs. The genes are TRBV9 and TRBJ1-5, with TRBD1 matching over 7 bases. DNA for the CDR3: TGTGCCAGCAGCGAGACAGGGACCAATCAGCCCCAGCATTTT. Translating gives CASSETGTNQPQHF.